This T cell receptor beta chain was recorded in a study of blood T cells in healthy people across ages. Whole-study results and caveats: A conclusive naive versus antigen-experienced comparison was prevented by the unsorted PBMCs.

Regarding this clonotype: What it binds is not known.

PCR was performed a second time for about 7 to 11 cycles using a sample-barcoded 5' primer and a J-beta primer mix. TCRdb fed the 5' RACE reads into MiXCR, producing one record per CDR3 protein. Among about 770,000 distinct CDR3 sequences listed, around 45% were seen once. The CDR3 sequence is 15 residues long. The V gene's germline CDR1 is SGDLS and CDR2 YYNGEE. The V segment lost 0 bases and the J segment 6 bases; nucleotides outside the gene matches: 5. The TCR was taken from a man in his 60s in good health. The V gene is TRBV9, the J gene TRBJ2-1, with TRBD2 matching over 8 bases. Sample: blood. CDR3 sequence: CASSVVGGGSNEQFF. The CDR3 DNA sequence: TGTGCCAGCAGCGTAGTTGGCGGGGGGAGCAATGAGCAGTTCTTC.